This is a list of T cell receptor beta chains from one sample in a study of T cell responses to AZD1222 COVID-19 vaccine. Here immunoSEQ multiplex PCR was the method, and the copy in TCRdb shows in-frame clones only, minus some. The sample yields some 120,000 clones, more than 75% seen once. The starting material was peripheral blood, obtained on day 0 of AZD1222 vaccination. The receptors were gathered from an adult in good health. Each CDR3 is given with its conserved first and last residue. Fields, in order: D gene, J gene, CDR3 length, V gene, clone size, CDR3 DNA, CDR3 protein. A D gene is named only where the DNA matches it firmly. Not every row has a clone size; where given, it reads once, few, many or a size class.

d_call: .; j_call: TRBJ2-1; cdr3_length: 13; v_call: TRBV7-3; clone_size: .; cdr3_nt: TGTGCCAGCAGCTTAGTGGGGGGCGGCGAGCAGTTCTTC; cdr3_aa: CASSLVGGGEQFF
d_call: TRBD2; j_call: TRBJ2-2; cdr3_length: 19; v_call: TRBV4-3; clone_size: .; cdr3_nt: TGCGCCAGCAGCCAAGATGCGGCTAGCGGGAGAGTGAGTGCCGGGGAGCTGTTTTTT; cdr3_aa: CASSQDAASGRVSAGELFF
d_call: .; j_call: TRBJ2-2; cdr3_length: 13; v_call: TRBV19; clone_size: .; cdr3_nt: TGTGCCACCAGGAGGGAACGGGTCGGGGAGCTGTTTTTT; cdr3_aa: CATRRERVGELFF
d_call: .; j_call: TRBJ1-6; cdr3_length: 16; v_call: TRBV5-1; clone_size: .; cdr3_nt: TGCGCCAGCAGAGGCCAGGGAGGCTCCTATAATTCACCCCTCCACTTT; cdr3_aa: CASRGQGGSYNSPLHF
d_call: .; j_call: TRBJ2-7; cdr3_length: 17; v_call: TRBV19; clone_size: .; cdr3_nt: TGTGCCAGTAGTATAGAAAGGGGGGCAGCCCTTTCCTACGAGCAGTACTTC; cdr3_aa: CASSIERGAALSYEQYF
d_call: TRBD1; j_call: TRBJ2-7; cdr3_length: 15; v_call: TRBV27; clone_size: .; cdr3_nt: TGTGCCAGCAGTACAATGGCGACAGGGATTTACGAGCAGTACTTC; cdr3_aa: CASSTMATGIYEQYF
d_call: TRBD2; j_call: TRBJ2-3; cdr3_length: 14; v_call: TRBV30; clone_size: .; cdr3_nt: TGTGCCTGTCAAACTAGCGGGAGCTCAGATACGCAGTATTTT; cdr3_aa: CACQTSGSSDTQYF
d_call: TRBD1; j_call: TRBJ2-1; cdr3_length: 13; v_call: TRBV11-2; clone_size: once; cdr3_nt: TGTGCCAGCAGCTTAGATTGGACAGGTGGGCAGTTCTTC; cdr3_aa: CASSLDWTGGQFF
d_call: TRBD1; j_call: TRBJ1-6; cdr3_length: 15; v_call: TRBV6-5; clone_size: few; cdr3_nt: TGTGCCAGCAGTAAACGGACAGGAGATAATTCACCCCTCCACTTT; cdr3_aa: CASSKRTGDNSPLHF
d_call: TRBD1; j_call: TRBJ1-2; cdr3_length: 15; v_call: TRBV7-2; clone_size: .; cdr3_nt: TGTGCCAGCAGCTTAGCCGGGACAGGCCTCTATGGCTACACCTTC; cdr3_aa: CASSLAGTGLYGYTF
d_call: TRBD2; j_call: TRBJ2-1; cdr3_length: 15; v_call: TRBV5-1; clone_size: .; cdr3_nt: TGCGCCAGCAGCCCCCTTAGCGGGAGTGTCAATGAGCAGTTCTTC; cdr3_aa: CASSPLSGSVNEQFF
d_call: TRBD1; j_call: TRBJ2-7; cdr3_length: 14; v_call: TRBV5-1; clone_size: .; cdr3_nt: TGCGCCAGCAGCTTAGGACAGGACTCCTACGAGCAGTACTTC; cdr3_aa: CASSLGQDSYEQYF
d_call: .; j_call: TRBJ2-7; cdr3_length: 14; v_call: TRBV5-4; clone_size: .; cdr3_nt: TGTGCCAGCAGCTCACGACAGGAACCCTACGAGCAGTACTTC; cdr3_aa: CASSSRQEPYEQYF
d_call: TRBD2; j_call: TRBJ2-1; cdr3_length: 17; v_call: TRBV18; clone_size: .; cdr3_nt: TGTGCCAGCTCACCACAGGGTACTAGCGGGGGGCGGCATGAGCAGTTCTTC; cdr3_aa: CASSPQGTSGGRHEQFF
d_call: TRBD1; j_call: TRBJ2-1; cdr3_length: 15; v_call: TRBV7-8; clone_size: .; cdr3_nt: TGTGCCAGCAGCTACCGACAGGGGGACTACAATGAGCAGTTCTTC; cdr3_aa: CASSYRQGDYNEQFF
d_call: .; j_call: TRBJ2-7; cdr3_length: 13; v_call: TRBV5-1; clone_size: .; cdr3_nt: TGCGCCAGGCGGACAGCAGGGGTGGGCGAGCAGTACTTC; cdr3_aa: CARRTAGVGEQYF
d_call: TRBD1; j_call: TRBJ2-3; cdr3_length: 15; v_call: TRBV2; clone_size: few; cdr3_nt: TGTGCCAGCAGCGCCGGGACAGGGTCTACAGATACGCAGTATTTT; cdr3_aa: CASSAGTGSTDTQYF
d_call: TRBD1; j_call: TRBJ2-2; cdr3_length: 18; v_call: TRBV28; clone_size: once; cdr3_nt: TGTGCCAGCAGCCAATCTACTTTTCGACAGGGGGGATCAGGGGAGCTGTTTTTT; cdr3_aa: CASSQSTFRQGGSGELFF
d_call: .; j_call: TRBJ1-4; cdr3_length: 12; v_call: TRBV3-1/TRBV3-2; clone_size: .; cdr3_nt: TGTGCCAGCAGAGGGGGGTATGAAAAACTGTTTTTT; cdr3_aa: CASRGGYEKLFF
d_call: .; j_call: TRBJ2-1; cdr3_length: 13; v_call: TRBV7-9; clone_size: .; cdr3_nt: TGTGCCAGCATCCGTCAGGGGGGCAATGAGCAGTTCTTC; cdr3_aa: CASIRQGGNEQFF
d_call: .; j_call: TRBJ1-3; cdr3_length: 16; v_call: TRBV13; clone_size: .; cdr3_nt: TGTGCCAGCAGCACCCAGGACAAGAGCTCTGGAAACACCATATATTTT; cdr3_aa: CASSTQDKSSGNTIYF
d_call: .; j_call: TRBJ2-3; cdr3_length: 13; v_call: TRBV2; clone_size: .; cdr3_nt: TGTGCCAGGGGGGTCGAGCACACAGATACGCAGTATTTT; cdr3_aa: CARGVEHTDTQYF
d_call: .; j_call: TRBJ2-3; cdr3_length: 14; v_call: TRBV30; clone_size: .; cdr3_nt: TGTGCCCTAAAAACCGGGACAAAGACAGATACGCAGTATTTT; cdr3_aa: CALKTGTKTDTQYF
d_call: TRBD2; j_call: TRBJ2-3; cdr3_length: 16; v_call: TRBV29-1; clone_size: .; cdr3_nt: TGCAGCGTTGTCCCTGGGACTAGCGGGAGCACAGATACGCAGTATTTT; cdr3_aa: CSVVPGTSGSTDTQYF
d_call: TRBD1; j_call: TRBJ2-2; cdr3_length: 19; v_call: TRBV24-1; clone_size: few; cdr3_nt: TGTGCCACCAGTGAATCCTGGACAGGGGTTCCCCCGAACACCGGGGAGCTGTTTTTT; cdr3_aa: CATSESWTGVPPNTGELFF
d_call: .; j_call: TRBJ2-3; cdr3_length: 14; v_call: TRBV27; clone_size: once; cdr3_nt: TGTGCCAGCAGTTTATTCGGCCACACAGATACGCAGTATTTT; cdr3_aa: CASSLFGHTDTQYF
d_call: .; j_call: TRBJ1-2; cdr3_length: 12; v_call: TRBV14; clone_size: .; cdr3_nt: TGTGCCACAGGGTCTCGCGCGCGTGGCTACACCTTC; cdr3_aa: CATGSRARGYTF
d_call: TRBD1; j_call: TRBJ1-4; cdr3_length: 16; v_call: TRBV4-1; clone_size: .; cdr3_nt: TGCGCCAGCAGCCGAACCAGGGGGGCAACTAATGAAAAACTGTTTTTT; cdr3_aa: CASSRTRGATNEKLFF
d_call: TRBD1; j_call: TRBJ1-2; cdr3_length: 14; v_call: TRBV7-9; clone_size: .; cdr3_nt: TGTGCCAGCAGCTTAAGGGGGCAGGCGTCGGGCTACACCTTC; cdr3_aa: CASSLRGQASGYTF
d_call: TRBD2; j_call: TRBJ2-3; cdr3_length: 17; v_call: TRBV5-1; clone_size: .; cdr3_nt: TGCGCCAGCAGAGGAGGTTCAGCGGGGCGGAGCACAGATACGCAGTATTTT; cdr3_aa: CASRGGSAGRSTDTQYF
d_call: .; j_call: TRBJ2-7; cdr3_length: 11; v_call: TRBV12-3/TRBV12-4; clone_size: .; cdr3_nt: TGTGCCAGCAGGGGGGGACGCGAGCAGTACTTC; cdr3_aa: CASRGGREQYF
d_call: .; j_call: TRBJ2-7; cdr3_length: 16; v_call: TRBV2; clone_size: .; cdr3_nt: TGTGCCAGCAGTGAAAGGAGGTCAGGATCCTCCTACGAGCAGTACTTC; cdr3_aa: CASSERRSGSSYEQYF
d_call: .; j_call: TRBJ1-2; cdr3_length: 14; v_call: TRBV2; clone_size: .; cdr3_nt: TGTGCCAGCAGTGTCTCACAGCTAAACTATGGCTACACCTTC; cdr3_aa: CASSVSQLNYGYTF
d_call: TRBD1; j_call: TRBJ1-2; cdr3_length: 18; v_call: TRBV7-2; clone_size: .; cdr3_nt: TGTGCCAGCAGCTTAGCACTCCGGGACAGGGGGCTCGGCTATGGCTACACCTTC; cdr3_aa: CASSLALRDRGLGYGYTF
d_call: .; j_call: TRBJ1-2; cdr3_length: 16; v_call: TRBV11-3; clone_size: .; cdr3_nt: TGTGCCAGCAGTTCGGTTTCCTGGGGGTCGGACTATGGCTACACCTTC; cdr3_aa: CASSSVSWGSDYGYTF
d_call: .; j_call: TRBJ2-3; cdr3_length: 19; v_call: TRBV2; clone_size: .; cdr3_nt: TGTGCCAGCAGTGAAAGGGGGAGGTTTTCCCTGGAGGGGTCAGATACGCAGTATTTT; cdr3_aa: CASSERGRFSLEGSDTQYF
d_call: .; j_call: TRBJ2-7; cdr3_length: 15; v_call: TRBV6-5; clone_size: once; cdr3_nt: TGTGCCAGCAGTTTCGGAGGCGAGCGCCCCTACGAGCAGTACTTC; cdr3_aa: CASSFGGERPYEQYF
d_call: TRBD1; j_call: TRBJ1-4; cdr3_length: 15; v_call: TRBV6-6; clone_size: .; cdr3_nt: TGTGCCAGCAGTACCGGACAGGGGGCTAATGAAAAACTGTTTTTT; cdr3_aa: CASSTGQGANEKLFF
d_call: .; j_call: TRBJ2-3; cdr3_length: 14; v_call: TRBV7-2; clone_size: .; cdr3_nt: TGTGCCAGCAACCCTTTCGGGGGATCGGATACGCAGTATTTT; cdr3_aa: CASNPFGGSDTQYF
d_call: TRBD2; j_call: TRBJ2-2; cdr3_length: 17; v_call: TRBV6-6; clone_size: .; cdr3_nt: TGTGCCAGCAGTCGGACTAGCGGGGGGCCGGTGGGCGGGGAGCTGTTTTTT; cdr3_aa: CASSRTSGGPVGGELFF
d_call: .; j_call: TRBJ2-2; cdr3_length: 16; v_call: TRBV5-1; clone_size: .; cdr3_nt: TGCGCCAGCAGCCCTGAGTGGGCCTCGAACACCGGGGAGCTGTTTTTT; cdr3_aa: CASSPEWASNTGELFF
d_call: .; j_call: TRBJ2-2; cdr3_length: 14; v_call: TRBV28; clone_size: .; cdr3_nt: TGTGCCAGCAGTTTACTTGGGGGAGCCGGGGAGCTGTTTTTT; cdr3_aa: CASSLLGGAGELFF
d_call: .; j_call: TRBJ1-1; cdr3_length: 14; v_call: TRBV6-6; clone_size: .; cdr3_nt: TGTGCCAGCAGTTACACCAGAGAGTACACTGAAGCTTTCTTT; cdr3_aa: CASSYTREYTEAFF
d_call: .; j_call: TRBJ1-2; cdr3_length: 12; v_call: TRBV12-3/TRBV12-4; clone_size: .; cdr3_nt: TGTGCCAGCAGCCCCGGGGGCCGTGGCTACACCTTC; cdr3_aa: CASSPGGRGYTF
d_call: TRBD2; j_call: TRBJ2-7; cdr3_length: 19; v_call: TRBV6-2/TRBV6-3; clone_size: .; cdr3_nt: TGTGCCAGCAGTTTCTCGCCGGGACTAGCGGGAGGGCCCCACTACGAGCAGTACTTC; cdr3_aa: CASSFSPGLAGGPHYEQYF
d_call: .; j_call: TRBJ2-1; cdr3_length: 18; v_call: TRBV24-1; clone_size: .; cdr3_nt: TGTGCCACCAGTGACCGCAACGGACAGCCCGAAACCTACAATGAGCAGTTCTTC; cdr3_aa: CATSDRNGQPETYNEQFF
d_call: .; j_call: TRBJ2-7; cdr3_length: 14; v_call: TRBV4-1; clone_size: .; cdr3_nt: TGCGCCAGCAGCCAAGAAGATGCCTCCTACGAGCAGTACTTC; cdr3_aa: CASSQEDASYEQYF